These T cell receptor beta chains were read from a single sample in a study of T cell responses to AZD1222 COVID-19 vaccine. Libraries were prepared by immunoSEQ multiplex PCR; TCRdb keeps only in-frame clonotypes and omits some of them. The table has roughly 80,000 clones, 75% to 95% seen once. Specimen: peripheral blood, collected 28 days after the second AZD1222 dose. These receptors all come from an adult who received the AZD1222 COVID-19 vaccine. Each CDR3 is given with its conserved first and last residue. The D gene is left open where the match is weak. Clone size is given for some rows only: seen once, a few or many times, or a class if the clone is expanded.

v_gene: TRBV6-2/TRBV6-3
d_gene: NA
abundance: NA
j_gene: TRBJ1-1
CDR3nt: TGTGCCAGCAGTGCCAAAAGAAACACTGAAGCTTTCTTT
CDR3aa: CASSAKRNTEAFF

v_gene: TRBV6-5
d_gene: NA
abundance: NA
j_gene: TRBJ1-1
CDR3nt: TGTGCCAGCAGTTACCGGGGGGCTAACACTGAAGCTTTCTTT
CDR3aa: CASSYRGANTEAFF

v_gene: TRBV24-1
d_gene: TRBD2
abundance: NA
j_gene: TRBJ2-3
CDR3nt: TGTGCCACCAGTGATAGACTAGCGCATAGCACAGATACGCAGTATTTT
CDR3aa: CATSDRLAHSTDTQYF

v_gene: TRBV10-2
d_gene: TRBD1
abundance: NA
j_gene: TRBJ1-1
CDR3nt: TGCGCCAGCAGTATGAACAGGGGTGGAACTGAAGCTTTCTTT
CDR3aa: CASSMNRGGTEAFF

v_gene: TRBV7-2
d_gene: NA
abundance: NA
j_gene: TRBJ1-1
CDR3nt: TGTGCCAGCAGCCTCACTACAGGGCCCAAGAGGGCTTTCTTT
CDR3aa: CASSLTTGPKRAFF

v_gene: TRBV27
d_gene: TRBD1
abundance: once
j_gene: TRBJ2-5
CDR3nt: TGTGCCAGCAGTTCCGGACAGGGAAACCAAGAGACCCAGTACTTC
CDR3aa: CASSSGQGNQETQYF

v_gene: TRBV10-3
d_gene: TRBD1
abundance: few
j_gene: TRBJ2-2
CDR3nt: TGTGCCACCCTGGACAGGGGGGACACCGGGGAGCTGTTTTTT
CDR3aa: CATLDRGDTGELFF

v_gene: TRBV6-5
d_gene: NA
abundance: many
j_gene: TRBJ2-7
CDR3nt: TGTGCCAGCAGTCACCCTCACGCTATTACCTACGAGCAGTACTTC
CDR3aa: CASSHPHAITYEQYF

v_gene: TRBV19
d_gene: NA
abundance: NA
j_gene: TRBJ2-1
CDR3nt: TGTGCCAGTAGTCCATCCAGGAATCGGCCTTACAATGAGCAGTTCTTC
CDR3aa: CASSPSRNRPYNEQFF

v_gene: TRBV7-2
d_gene: TRBD2
abundance: NA
j_gene: TRBJ2-1
CDR3nt: TGTGCCAGCAGCCGGACTAGCGGGAGAGGTTACTACAATGAGCAGTTCTTC
CDR3aa: CASSRTSGRGYYNEQFF

v_gene: TRBV9
d_gene: TRBD1
abundance: NA
j_gene: TRBJ2-7
CDR3nt: TGTGCCAGCAGCGTAGCTCAAGGGGGCCACTACGAGCAGTACTTC
CDR3aa: CASSVAQGGHYEQYF

v_gene: TRBV6-2/TRBV6-3
d_gene: NA
abundance: NA
j_gene: TRBJ2-3
CDR3nt: TGTGCCAGCAGTTACGGGGTGGACTACACAGATACGCAGTATTTT
CDR3aa: CASSYGVDYTDTQYF

v_gene: TRBV3-1/TRBV3-2
d_gene: TRBD1
abundance: NA
j_gene: TRBJ1-1
CDR3nt: TGTGCCAGCAGCCACCCGGGGCAGGGGGCAGGGGTGGCTTTCTTT
CDR3aa: CASSHPGQGAGVAFF

v_gene: TRBV6-5
d_gene: TRBD1
abundance: few
j_gene: TRBJ2-1
CDR3nt: TGTGCCAGCCGTAGGACAGGGATTAACAATGAGCAGTTCTTC
CDR3aa: CASRRTGINNEQFF

v_gene: TRBV3-1/TRBV3-2
d_gene: NA
abundance: NA
j_gene: TRBJ2-5
CDR3nt: TGTGCCAGCAGCCAAGGGAGGCGGTTTGGGGCAGAGACCCAGTACTTC
CDR3aa: CASSQGRRFGAETQYF

v_gene: TRBV11-3
d_gene: NA
abundance: NA
j_gene: TRBJ2-2
CDR3nt: TGTGCCAGCAGCTTAGATACAGCTTACACCGGGGAGCTGTTTTTT
CDR3aa: CASSLDTAYTGELFF

v_gene: TRBV7-6
d_gene: NA
abundance: NA
j_gene: TRBJ1-1
CDR3nt: TGTGCCAGCAGCTTATTCCTTGGATTTGGGGGGAACACTGAAGCTTTCTTT
CDR3aa: CASSLFLGFGGNTEAFF

v_gene: TRBV11-3
d_gene: NA
abundance: once
j_gene: TRBJ2-3
CDR3nt: TGTGCCAGCAGGAAAGCGGACACAGATACGCAGTATTTT
CDR3aa: CASRKADTDTQYF

v_gene: TRBV9
d_gene: TRBD1
abundance: NA
j_gene: TRBJ2-1
CDR3nt: TGTGCCAGCAGCGTAATAGGGACAGGGGGAAATGAGCAGTTCTTC
CDR3aa: CASSVIGTGGNEQFF

v_gene: TRBV7-3
d_gene: NA
abundance: once
j_gene: TRBJ2-2
CDR3nt: TGTGCCAGCAGCTTAGTACAGGGAGCCGGGGAGCTGTTTTTT
CDR3aa: CASSLVQGAGELFF

v_gene: TRBV27
d_gene: TRBD1
abundance: once
j_gene: TRBJ2-7
CDR3nt: TGTGCCAGCAGTGAACTGGGACAGGCCCACGAGCAGTACTTC
CDR3aa: CASSELGQAHEQYF

v_gene: TRBV7-8
d_gene: NA
abundance: NA
j_gene: TRBJ2-1
CDR3nt: TGTGCCAGCAGCCCCGGACGGCTCGGGCAGGATGAGCAGTTCTTC
CDR3aa: CASSPGRLGQDEQFF

v_gene: TRBV7-8
d_gene: TRBD1
abundance: NA
j_gene: TRBJ1-1
CDR3nt: TGTGCCAGCAGCCCGACAGGGAGGGCTGAAGCTTTCTTT
CDR3aa: CASSPTGRAEAFF

v_gene: TRBV18
d_gene: NA
abundance: NA
j_gene: TRBJ1-1
CDR3nt: TGTGCCAGCCTGTTAGATCTGGGTAACGCTGAAGCTTTCTTT
CDR3aa: CASLLDLGNAEAFF